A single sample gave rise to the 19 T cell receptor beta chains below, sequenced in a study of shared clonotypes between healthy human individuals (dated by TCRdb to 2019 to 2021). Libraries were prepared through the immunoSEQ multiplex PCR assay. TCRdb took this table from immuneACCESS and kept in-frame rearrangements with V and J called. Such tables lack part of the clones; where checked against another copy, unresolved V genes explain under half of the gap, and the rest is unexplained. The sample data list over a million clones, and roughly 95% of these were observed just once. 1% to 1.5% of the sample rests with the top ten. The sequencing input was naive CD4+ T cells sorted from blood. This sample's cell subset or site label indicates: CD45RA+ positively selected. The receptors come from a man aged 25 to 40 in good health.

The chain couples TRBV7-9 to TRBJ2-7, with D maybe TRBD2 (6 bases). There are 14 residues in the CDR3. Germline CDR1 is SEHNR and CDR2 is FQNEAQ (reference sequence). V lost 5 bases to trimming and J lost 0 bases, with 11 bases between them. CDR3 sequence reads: CASSHWRDSYEQYF. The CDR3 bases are TGTGCCAGCAGCCACTGGCGGGACTCCTACGAGCAGTACTTC.

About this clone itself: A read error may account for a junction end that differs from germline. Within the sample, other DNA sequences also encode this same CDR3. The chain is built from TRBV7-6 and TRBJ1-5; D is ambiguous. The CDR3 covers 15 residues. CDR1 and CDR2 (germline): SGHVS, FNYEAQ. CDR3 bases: TGTGCCAGCAGTTTAGCAGGTGGGAGCAATCAGCCCCAGCATTTT. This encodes CASSLAGGSNQPQHF.

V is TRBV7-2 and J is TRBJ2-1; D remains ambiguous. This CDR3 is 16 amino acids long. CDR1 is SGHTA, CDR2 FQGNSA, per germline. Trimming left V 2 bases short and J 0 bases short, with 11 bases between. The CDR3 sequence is CASSLNRRSSYNEQFF. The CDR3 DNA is TGTGCCAGCAGCTTAAACCGGAGAAGCTCCTACAATGAGCAGTTCTTC.

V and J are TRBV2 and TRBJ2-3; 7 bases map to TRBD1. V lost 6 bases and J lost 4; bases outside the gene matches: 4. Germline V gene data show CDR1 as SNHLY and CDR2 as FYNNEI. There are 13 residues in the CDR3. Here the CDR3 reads CASRTGWSDTQYF. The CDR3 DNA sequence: TGTGCCAGCAGGACAGGGTGGTCAGATACGCAGTATTTT.

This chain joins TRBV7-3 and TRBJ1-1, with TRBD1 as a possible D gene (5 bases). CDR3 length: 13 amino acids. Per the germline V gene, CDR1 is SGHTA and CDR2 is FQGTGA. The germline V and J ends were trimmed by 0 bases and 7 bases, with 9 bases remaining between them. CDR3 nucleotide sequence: TGTGCCAGCAGCTTAACGGCAGGGAATGAAGCTTTCTTT. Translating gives CASSLTAGNEAFF.

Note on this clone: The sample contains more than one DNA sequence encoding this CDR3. The chain's CDR3 is CASSFSTDTQYF. The CDR3 DNA is TGTGCCAGCAGCTTTTCAACAGATACGCAGTATTTT. The chain recombines TRBV7-2 with TRBJ2-3, with unresolved D. CDR1 and CDR2 from the germline V gene are SGHTA and FQGNSA. Trimming shortened V by 3 bases and J by 3 bases, and 4 bases separated the two germline ends. The length of the CDR3 is 12 residues.

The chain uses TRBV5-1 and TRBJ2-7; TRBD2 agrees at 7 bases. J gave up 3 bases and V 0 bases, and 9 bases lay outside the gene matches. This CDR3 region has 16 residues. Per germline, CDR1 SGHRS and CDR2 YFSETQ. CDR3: CASSLARTSLGYEQYF. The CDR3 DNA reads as TGCGCCAGCAGCTTGGCCCGGACTAGTTTGGGCTACGAGCAGTACTTC.

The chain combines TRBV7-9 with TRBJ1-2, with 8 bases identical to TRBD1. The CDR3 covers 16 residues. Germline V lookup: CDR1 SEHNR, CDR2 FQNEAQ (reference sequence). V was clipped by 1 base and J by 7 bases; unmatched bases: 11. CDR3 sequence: CASSLDDRGGFGGYTF. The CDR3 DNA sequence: TGTGCCAGCAGCTTAGATGACAGGGGAGGATTCGGTGGCTACACCTTC.

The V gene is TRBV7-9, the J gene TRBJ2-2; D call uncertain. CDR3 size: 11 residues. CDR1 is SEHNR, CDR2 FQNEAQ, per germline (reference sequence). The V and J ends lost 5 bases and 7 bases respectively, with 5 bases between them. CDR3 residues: CASSEYGELFF. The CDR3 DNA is TGTGCCAGCAGCGAGTACGGGGAGCTGTTTTTT.

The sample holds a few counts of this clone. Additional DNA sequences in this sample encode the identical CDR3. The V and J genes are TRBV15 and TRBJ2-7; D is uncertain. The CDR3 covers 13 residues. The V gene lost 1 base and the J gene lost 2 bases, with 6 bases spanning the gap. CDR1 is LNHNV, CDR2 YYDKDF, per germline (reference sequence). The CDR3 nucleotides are TGTGCCACCAGCAGAGGACTCACCTACGAGCAGTACTTC. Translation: CATSRGLTYEQYF.

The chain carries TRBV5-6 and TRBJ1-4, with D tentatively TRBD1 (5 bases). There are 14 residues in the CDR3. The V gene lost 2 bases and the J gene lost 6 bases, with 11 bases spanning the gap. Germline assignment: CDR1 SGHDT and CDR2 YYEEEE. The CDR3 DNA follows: TGTGCCAGCAGCTTTCGGGCGGGGGATGAAAAACTGTTTTTT. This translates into CASSFRAGDEKLFF.

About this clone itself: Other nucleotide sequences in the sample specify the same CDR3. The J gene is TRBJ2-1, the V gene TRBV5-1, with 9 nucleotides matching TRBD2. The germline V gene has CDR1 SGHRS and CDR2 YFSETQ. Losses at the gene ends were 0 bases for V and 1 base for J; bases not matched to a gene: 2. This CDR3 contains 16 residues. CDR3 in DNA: TGCGCCAGCAGCTTGGACCTAGCGGGGTCCTACAATGAGCAGTTCTTC. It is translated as CASSLDLAGSYNEQFF.

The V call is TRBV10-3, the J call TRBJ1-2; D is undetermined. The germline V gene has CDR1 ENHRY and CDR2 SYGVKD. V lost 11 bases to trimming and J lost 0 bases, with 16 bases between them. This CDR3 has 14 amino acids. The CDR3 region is CASADGTANYGYTF. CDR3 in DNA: TGTGCCTCCGCGGACGGTACAGCTAACTATGGCTACACCTTC.

This CDR3 reads CASSRGQGSQETQYF. The CDR3 bases are TGTGCCAGCAGTAGAGGGCAGGGTAGCCAAGAGACCCAGTACTTC. The V and J genes are TRBV2 and TRBJ2-5; the D call may be TRBD1 or TRBD2 (5 bases each). Germline V gene data show CDR1 as SNHLY and CDR2 as FYNNEI. The CDR3 length is 15 residues. V dropped 5 bases and J dropped 1 base, with 14 bases sitting between them.

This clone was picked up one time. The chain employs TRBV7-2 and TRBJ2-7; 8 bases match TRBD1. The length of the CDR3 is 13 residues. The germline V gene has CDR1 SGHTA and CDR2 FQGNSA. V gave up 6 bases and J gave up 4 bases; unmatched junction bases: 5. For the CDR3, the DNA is TGTGCCAGCAGGCGGACAGGGATTTACGAGCAGTACTTC. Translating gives CASRRTGIYEQYF. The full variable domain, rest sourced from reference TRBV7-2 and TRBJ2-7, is GAGVSQSPSNKVTEKGKDVELRCDPISGHTALYWYRQSLGQGLEFLIYFQGNSAPDKSGLPSDRFSAERTGGSVSTLTIQRTQQEDSAVYLCASRRTGIYEQYFGPGTRLTVT.

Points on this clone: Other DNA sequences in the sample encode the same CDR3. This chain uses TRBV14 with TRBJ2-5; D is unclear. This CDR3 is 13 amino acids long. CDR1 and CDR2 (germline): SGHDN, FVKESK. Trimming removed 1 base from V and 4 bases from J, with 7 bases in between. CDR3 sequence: CASSQVPGETQYF. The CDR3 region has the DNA TGTGCCAGCAGCCAAGTCCCAGGAGAGACCCAGTACTTC. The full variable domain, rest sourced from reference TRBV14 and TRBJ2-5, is EAGVTQFPSHSVIEKGQTVTLRCDPISGHDNLYWYRRVMGKEIKFLLHFVKESKQDESGMPNNRFLAERTGGTYSTLKVQPAELEDSGVYFCASSQVPGETQYFGPGTRLLVL.

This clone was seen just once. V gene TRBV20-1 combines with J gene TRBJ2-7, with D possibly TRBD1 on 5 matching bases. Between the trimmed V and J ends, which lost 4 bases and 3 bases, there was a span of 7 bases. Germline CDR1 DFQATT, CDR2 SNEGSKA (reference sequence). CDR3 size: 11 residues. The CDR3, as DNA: TGCAGTGCTAACAGGTTCTACGAGCAGTACTTC. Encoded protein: CSANRFYEQYF.

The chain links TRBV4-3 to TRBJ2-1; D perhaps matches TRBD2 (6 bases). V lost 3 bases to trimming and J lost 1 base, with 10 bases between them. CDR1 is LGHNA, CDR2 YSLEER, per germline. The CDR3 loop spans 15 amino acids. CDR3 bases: TGCGCCAGCAGCCAGAATGCGGGGTCCTACAATGAGCAGTTCTTC. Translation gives CASSQNAGSYNEQFF.

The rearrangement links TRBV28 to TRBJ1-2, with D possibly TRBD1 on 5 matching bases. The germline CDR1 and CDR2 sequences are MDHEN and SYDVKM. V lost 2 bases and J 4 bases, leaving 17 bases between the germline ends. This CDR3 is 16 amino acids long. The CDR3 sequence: CASSLGPRDGIYGYTF. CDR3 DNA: TGTGCCAGCAGTTTAGGCCCCCGGGACGGAATCTATGGCTACACCTTC.